One sample yielded the 24 T cell receptor beta chains listed below, sequenced in a study of blood T cell repertoires in COVID-19. Profiling relied on immunoSEQ multiplex PCR, and the TCRdb table lists in-frame clones only, not all of them. The sample has about 69,000 clones; over 75% are singletons. The sequenced material came from peripheral blood. The receptor set was obtained from an elderly man with acute or convalescent COVID-19.

The chain joins TRBV5-1 to TRBJ2-7; perhaps TRBD1 as D (5 bases). The V end was cut by 0 bases, the J end by 0 bases, with 10 bases between. The CDR3 is 15 residues long. Per germline, CDR1 SGHRS and CDR2 YFSETQ. The CDR3, as DNA: TGCGCCAGCAGCTTGGGACAGACATTCTCCTACGAGCAGTACTTC. Protein: CASSLGQTFSYEQYF.

The V gene is TRBV12-3 or TRBV12-4, the J gene TRBJ1-1; 7 positions match TRBD1. The CDR3 contains 13 residues. J lost 5 bases, V lost 7 bases, and 7 bases had no gene match. CDR3 nucleotides: TGTGCCAGCACCCGACAGGGAAGGACTGAAGCTTTCTTT. Translation gives CASTRQGRTEAFF.

This clone was counted a few times. Written as DNA, the CDR3 is TGCGCCAGCAGCGTTAGTTCTTCGACAGGGCTCCTCGGTTCACCCCTCCACTTT. As protein: CASSVSSSTGLLGSPLHF. The chain carries TRBV5-1 and TRBJ1-6, with 7 bases matching TRBD1. This CDR3 region has 18 residues. The germline gives CDR1 SGHRS, CDR2 YFSETQ. Unmatched junction bases numbered 19, after V lost 4 bases and J lost 9 bases.

CDR3 in DNA: TGCGCCAGCAGCTTGGAAGGGGGAAGGAATGAGCAGTTCTTC. This sequence encodes CASSLEGGRNEQFF. This chain uses TRBV5-1 with TRBJ2-1; D perhaps matches TRBD1 (6 bases). The CDR3 loop spans 14 amino acids. CDR1 and CDR2 (germline): SGHRS, YFSETQ. V gave up 0 bases and J gave up 7 bases, with 11 bases separating them.

The CDR3 region has the DNA TGTGCCAGCAGCTTAGCGCGGGCGGGAGGGCAGTACTTC. It yields the protein CASSLARAGGQYF. The V gene is TRBV7-2, the J gene TRBJ2-7; 8 positions agree with TRBD2. Germline CDR1 is SGHTA and CDR2 is FQGNSA. The CDR3 is made up of 13 amino acids. V dropped 0 bases and J dropped 9; count of bases not matched to a gene: 4.

The chain combines TRBV24-1 with TRBJ2-1; the match to TRBD2 covers 11 bases. The germline V gene encodes CDR1 KGHDR and CDR2 SFDVKD. Trimming at V came to 3 bases and at J to 5 bases, leaving 20 bases not matched to a gene. The CDR3 runs to 21 residues. The DNA for the CDR3 is TGTGCCACCAGTGATCGAACGGGTGGTAGCGGGAGGGCCAATCCCAACAATGAGCAGTTCTTC. This encodes CATSDRTGGSGRANPNNEQFF.

The V call is TRBV7-2, the J call TRBJ2-5; 9 bases align to TRBD1. Per the germline V gene, CDR1 is SGHTA and CDR2 is FQGNSA. The CDR3 runs to 14 residues. V gave up 2 bases and J gave up 6 bases; unmatched junction bases: 4. CDR3 sequence (DNA): TGTGCCAGCAGCTTATCACAGGGGGCGAAGACCCAGTACTTC. Amino acids: CASSLSQGAKTQYF.

The V gene is TRBV7-2, the J gene TRBJ2-1; D unresolved. The CDR3 loop spans 13 amino acids. Per germline, CDR1 SGHTA and CDR2 FQGNSA. V lost 2 bases, J lost 2 bases, and 4 bases lay in between. The CDR3 spells CASSLLAYNEQFF. CDR3 nucleotide sequence: TGTGCCAGCAGCTTATTAGCCTACAATGAGCAGTTCTTC. Full variable domain (missing parts from reference TRBV7-2 and TRBJ2-1): GAGVSQSPSNKVTEKGKDVELRCDPISGHTALYWYRQSLGQGLEFLIYFQGNSAPDKSGLPSDRFSAERTGGSVSTLTIQRTQQEDSAVYLCASSLLAYNEQFFGPGTRLTVL.

The chain links TRBV5-4 to TRBJ2-3; 13 nucleotides agree with TRBD2. CDR3 size: 17 residues. Germline V CDR1 and CDR2: SGHNT, YYREEE (reference sequence). The junction had 10 bases not matched to a gene; V was cut back by 5 bases and J by 4 bases. CDR3 in amino acids: CASRMNGLAGESDTQYF. CDR3 nucleotide sequence: TGTGCCAGCAGGATGAACGGACTAGCGGGAGAGTCAGATACGCAGTATTTT.

This chain connects TRBV19 to TRBJ2-3; tentatively, D is TRBD2 (5 bases). CDR1 is LNHDA, CDR2 SQIVND, per germline (reference sequence). This CDR3 spans 14 amino acids. Trimming took 10 bases from V and 5 from J, leaving 19 bases between them. CDR3 protein: CATRQEAAIDTQYF. The CDR3 DNA reads as TGTGCCACCCGCCAGGAAGCGGCTATAGATACGCAGTATTTT.

This chain joins TRBV6-5 and TRBJ1-6; no definite D call. CDR3 size: 13 residues. Looked up from germline, CDR1 is MNHEY and CDR2 is SVGAGI. Trimming left V 2 bases short and J 8 bases short, with 7 bases between. CDR3 residues: CASSYVGDSPLHF. CDR3 nucleotides: TGTGCCAGCAGTTACGTTGGAGATTCACCCCTCCACTTT.

The chain has TRBV7-2 and TRBJ2-1, with 8 bases that match TRBD2. This CDR3 has 13 residues. Germline V gene data show CDR1 as SGHTA and CDR2 as FQGNSA. V was clipped by 4 bases and J by 9 bases; unmatched bases: 5. CDR3 coding DNA: TGTGCCAGCAGCTCCGGACTAGCAGGTGAGCAGTTCTTC. Translated, it gives CASSSGLAGEQFF. The full variable domain, its missing parts supplied by reference TRBV7-2 and TRBJ2-1, is GAGVSQSPSNKVTEKGKDVELRCDPISGHTALYWYRQSLGQGLEFLIYFQGNSAPDKSGLPSDRFSAERTGGSVSTLTIQRTQQEDSAVYLCASSSGLAGEQFFGPGTRLTVL.

V and J are TRBV6-4 and TRBJ1-1, with TRBD1 matching 7 bases. Per germline, CDR1 MRHNA and CDR2 SNTAGT. The CDR3 has 13 amino acids. V trimming: 0 bases; J trimming: 9 bases; junction bases outside the gene matches: 4. The CDR3 loop is CASSDSRTGKAFF. CDR3 coding DNA: TGTGCCAGCAGTGACTCTCGGACAGGAAAAGCTTTCTTT.

The V gene is TRBV5-1, the J gene TRBJ2-1; 15 bases line up with TRBD2. This CDR3 contains 17 residues. Germline lookup yields CDR1 SGHRS and CDR2 YFSETQ. V shed 4 bases and J 5 bases; nucleotides not matched to a gene: 7. In nucleotides, the CDR3 is TGCGCCAGCAGCCCCGGACTAGCGGGAGGGGGGGACAATGAGCAGTTCTTC. Translation: CASSPGLAGGGDNEQFF.

This clone was detected a few times. V usage is TRBV11-2 and J usage is TRBJ1-3; possibly TRBD1 for D (5 bases). The CDR3 extends over 16 amino acids. CDR1 is SGHAT, CDR2 FQNNGV, per germline. Deletions cut 1 base from V and 0 bases from J, with 10 bases between. The CDR3 sequence: CASSLVVGPSGNTIYF. CDR3 DNA: TGTGCCAGCAGCTTAGTCGTGGGGCCCTCTGGAAACACCATATATTTT.

The gene calls are TRBV9 and TRBJ2-2, with 7 bases fitting TRBD1. CDR1 is SGDLS and CDR2 is YYNGEE in the germline V gene. CDR3 length: 14 amino acids. V lost 5 bases to trimming and J lost 1 base; unmatched junction nucleotides: 2. The CDR3 region is CASRGGQNTGELFF. For the CDR3, the DNA is TGTGCCAGCAGAGGGGGCCAGAACACCGGGGAGCTGTTTTTT.

The chain has TRBV24-1 and TRBJ1-2, with TRBD1 as a possible D gene (6 bases). The germline CDR1 and CDR2 sequences are KGHDR and SFDVKD. The V end was cut by 3 bases, the J end by 2 bases, with 12 bases between. CDR3 size: 15 residues. Here the CDR3 DNA reads TGTGCCACCAGTGATCCGACGGGGGGCAACTATGGCTACACCTTC. The encoded protein is CATSDPTGGNYGYTF.

The sample holds a few counts of this clone. The CDR3: CAWSFGTGGLREKLFF. Written as DNA, the CDR3 is TGTGCCTGGAGTTTCGGGACAGGGGGGCTAAGAGAAAAACTGTTTTTT. This chain uses TRBV30 with TRBJ1-4; 11 positions agree with TRBD1. The germline CDR1 and CDR2 sequences are GTSNPN and SVGIG (reference sequence). The CDR3 is 16 residues long. The J segment lost 8 bases and the V segment lost 2 bases, leaving 10 bases of the junction unmatched. Based on the CDR3 plus reference TRBV30 and TRBJ1-4, the full variable domain is SQTIHQWPATLVQPVGSPLSLECTVEGTSNPNLYWYRQAAGRGLQLLFYSVGIGQISSEVPQNLSASRPQDRQFILSSKKLLLSDSGFYLCAWSFGTGGLREKLFFGSGTQLSVL.

The genes are TRBV27 and TRBJ2-7, with 10 bases identical to TRBD2. Trimming cost V 6 bases and J 5 bases; bases outside gene matches: 7. CDR1 is MNHEY, CDR2 SMNVEV, per germline (reference sequence). This CDR3 region has 14 residues. CDR3 sequence reads: CASRSGRAGDEQYF. CDR3 coding DNA: TGTGCCAGCAGGAGCGGGAGGGCCGGGGACGAGCAGTACTTC.

The J gene is TRBJ2-2, the V gene TRBV24-1, with TRBD2 matching 8 bases. This CDR3 comprises 16 residues. Germline lookup yields CDR1 KGHDR and CDR2 SFDVKD. The V segment lost 5 bases and the J segment 6 bases; nucleotides outside the gene matches: 10. The CDR3 spells CATSATRLATAGELFF. The CDR3 DNA is TGTGCCACCAGTGCCACTCGACTAGCGACGGCCGGGGAGCTGTTTTTT.

The chain has TRBV11-2 and TRBJ2-7; 8 positions agree with TRBD2. This CDR3 has 13 amino acids. V lost 6 bases to trimming and J lost 4 bases; unmatched junction nucleotides: 5. CDR1 SGHAT and CDR2 FQNNGV come from the germline V gene. The CDR3 DNA reads TGTGCCAGCAGATCGGGGGGGAGGTACGAGCAGTACTTC. This translates into CASRSGGRYEQYF.

The chain has TRBV23-1 and TRBJ1-1; TRBD1 might be the D (6 bases). TRBV23-1 belongs to the ORF category, with a function that is uncertain. V was pared by 2 bases and J by 1 base, with 23 bases between. The CDR3 is 19 amino acids. The CDR3 region has the DNA TGCGCCAGCAGTCAAGGCGGACAGCTAACCCTAAGCGAGAACACTGAAGCTTTCTTT. Its translation is CASSQGGQLTLSENTEAFF.

The rearrangement links TRBV6-2 or TRBV6-3 to TRBJ1-5; D gene unclear. With 4 bases removed from V and 4 bases from J, the gap between germline ends came to 11 bases. Germline lookup yields CDR1 MNHEY and CDR2 SVGEGT. This CDR3 spans 14 amino acids. The CDR3, as DNA: TGTGCCAGCAGTTTCAGAGGAGGGAATCAGCCCCAGCATTTT. Its protein is CASSFRGGNQPQHF.

This clone has more than one count but fewer than ten. The V and J genes are TRBV29-1 and TRBJ1-1; D is possibly TRBD1 (5 bases). V lost 3 bases and J 4 bases, leaving 15 bases between the germline ends. The CDR3 is 14 residues long. The germline V gene has CDR1 SQVTM and CDR2 ANQGSEA. CDR3 DNA sequence: TGCAGCGTTGATTTGGGGGGGGTTACCACTGAAGCTTTCTTT. Translation: CSVDLGGVTTEAFF.